Below, 4 T cell receptor beta chains from the same sample are listed, as sequenced in a study of long-term antiretroviral therapy in people with HIV. Version v3.0 of the immunoSEQ assay was performed at survey level. Sequenced by immunoSEQ multiplex PCR; TCRdb stores in-frame clones only, minus some. The sample contains about 28,000 clones, 70% to 90% of which appear only once. Specimen: unsorted PBMCs, collected 0.5 years after starting antiretroviral therapy. The receptor set was obtained from a woman aged 18-30 years with HIV.

This clone was detected once. The chain couples TRBV7-2 to TRBJ2-7; perhaps TRBD2 as D (6 bases). Trimming left V 5 bases short and J 1 base short, with 15 bases between. The CDR3 is made up of 15 amino acids. Germline CDR1 reads SGHTA; CDR2 reads FQGNSA. The CDR3 loop reads CASSNPGTDSYEQYF. CDR3 bases: TGTGCCAGCAGCAACCCCGGGACTGATTCCTACGAGCAGTACTTC.

This clone was counted only a few times. This sequence joins TRBV27 and TRBJ2-7, with 8 bases fitting TRBD2. The V and J ends lost 4 bases and 5 bases, in that order; junction bases with no gene match: 10. This CDR3 spans 15 amino acids. The germline V gene has CDR1 MNHEY and CDR2 SMNVEV (reference sequence). The CDR3 sequence: CASSSTLSGSHEQYF. In DNA, the CDR3 is TGTGCCAGCAGTTCTACGTTGAGCGGGAGCCACGAGCAGTACTTC.

This clone was seen only once. This rearrangement joins TRBV21-1 to TRBJ1-1; the table's D gene call, TRBD1, was not cross checked with the DNA. TRBV21-1 is labeled a pseudogene. This CDR3 region has 12 residues. In DNA, the CDR3 is TGTGCCAGCAGCGCCCGGGACAGGGAAGCTTTCTTT. It is translated as CASSARDREAFF.

About this clone: Other DNA sequences in this specimen translate into the identical CDR3. The chain uses TRBV5-1 and TRBJ1-5; TRBD1 matches 10 bases. The CDR3 is 14 amino acids. V dropped 2 bases and J dropped 5; count of bases not matched to a gene: 1. CDR1 SGHRS and CDR2 YFSETQ come from the germline V gene. CDR3 amino acids: CASSLGQGDQPQHF. As DNA, the CDR3 is TGCGCCAGCAGCTTAGGACAGGGGGATCAGCCCCAGCATTTT.